A selection of T cell receptor beta chains follows, all from one sample in a study of beta chain features in type 1 diabetes. TCRdb keeps only in-frame clones here, not all; method: immunoSEQ multiplex PCR. Seen here are under 300,000 clones, around 9.9% observed once, and the top ten hold 0.017%. The sequenced material came from naive CD4+ T cells from blood. These receptors were collected from a man aged 25 to 40 with type 1 diabetes. Both conserved end residues are part of each CDR3. The order of the fields is CDR3 protein, CDR3 DNA, clone size, J gene, V gene, D gene. The D gene is left open where the match is weak. Clone size appears in some rows only: once, few, many, or a class for an expanded clone.

CASSTPRGAFGYTF TGTGCCAGCAGTACCCCTCGGGGGGCTTTTGGCTACACCTTC few TRBJ1-2 TRBV28 .
CASSIRTSSVLTF TGTGCCAGCAGCATACGGACTTCCTCGGTCCTGACTTTC . TRBJ2-6 TRBV7-3 .
CSVVVFYEQYF TGCAGCGTTGTCGTGTTCTACGAGCAGTACTTC . TRBJ2-7 TRBV29-1 .
CATRQGRGGELFF TGCGCCACCCGACAGGGGCGAGGCGGGGAGCTGTTTTTT few TRBJ2-2 TRBV5-1 TRBD1
CASSLTTAGTRWYF TGTGCCAGCAGCTTAACTACCGCGGGGACGAGGTGGTACTTC few TRBJ2-7 TRBV11-2 .
CASFSRDRGYSGANVLTF TGTGCCAGCTTCAGTCGGGACAGGGGATACTCTGGGGCCAACGTCCTGACTTTC . TRBJ2-6 TRBV28 TRBD1
CASSKLVWGQPNTEAFF TGTGCCAGCAGCAAACTCGTCTGGGGACAACCGAACACTGAAGCTTTCTTT . TRBJ1-1 TRBV7-9 .
CASSQGLTDTQYF TGCGCCAGCAGCCAGGGCCTCACAGATACGCAGTATTTT . TRBJ2-3 TRBV4-3 .
CASSLDRAGKNIQYF TGTGCCAGCAGTTTGGACAGGGCCGGCAAAAACATTCAGTACTTC . TRBJ2-4 TRBV2 TRBD1
CATSREGSVKNIQYF TGTGCCACCAGCAGAGAGGGCAGTGTCAAAAACATTCAGTACTTC few TRBJ2-4 TRBV15 .